These 8 T cell receptor beta chains were all obtained from the same sample, sequenced in a study of tumor-infiltrating lymphocytes in primary liver carcinoma (dated by TCRdb to the late 2010s). The reads were generated on an Illumina HiSeq 2500. TCRbeta-specific cDNA was reverse-transcribed from approximately 460 ng total RNA using a constant-region primer and ProtoScript II reverse transcriptase. TCRbeta libraries were built with three nested multiplex PCR rounds, a slightly modified ARM-PCR procedure. Each of the first two PCR rounds ran for around 9 cycles and used multiplex TRBV1-TRBV30 forward primers together with a Cbeta reverse primer. Using fastp at Q25 and MiXCR, TCRdb reprocessed the public reads and kept productive beta chains. Here each entry gathers all rows of one CDR3 protein and keeps the most common genes and DNA. This sample is represented by over 100,000 distinct CDR3 sequences; roughly 70% of them were singletons. The ten largest clones add up to over 7.5% of the sample.

Total RNA and DNA were co-extracted from approximately 20-30 mg of bulk tissue with the AllPrep DNA/RNA mini kit, without cell sorting. What was sequenced was tumor-adjacent normal liver tissue. The receptors were sampled from a woman aged 60-70 years with primary liver carcinoma and hepatitis B virus infection.

This clonotype was detected many times. V is TRBV28 and J is TRBJ2-7, with TRBD2 matching 8 bases. J was trimmed by 1 base and V by 3 bases; bases with no gene match: 5. Germline values: CDR1 MDHEN, CDR2 SYDVKM. The length of the CDR3 is 15 residues. CDR3 in amino acids: CASSFSAGESYEQYF. The CDR3 DNA follows: TGTGCCAGCAGTTTCTCAGCGGGAGAGTCCTACGAGCAGTACTTC.

This clonotype was counted at least ten times. The genes are TRBV28 and TRBJ2-5, with D possibly matching TRBD2 (7 bases). The CDR3 runs 14 residues. V lost 7 bases and J lost 7, with 19 bases in between. CDR1 and CDR2 (germline): MDHEN, SYDVKM. The CDR3 nucleotides read TGTGCCAGCACAATCCTCGGGGGGCCCGGGACCCAGTACTTC. This gives the protein CASTILGGPGTQYF.

With respect to this clonotype: One junction end disagrees with the germline gene, perhaps due to a read error. The chain uses TRBV29-1 and TRBJ2-5; D is undetermined. Germline CDR1 SQVTM, CDR2 ANQGSEA. The CDR3 covers 11 residues. CDR3 in DNA: TGCAGCGTGAACCAGCAAGAGGCCCAGTACTTT. Amino acid sequence: CSVNQQEAQYF.

This clonotype was picked up many times. The V call is TRBV28, the J call TRBJ1-1, with D possibly being TRBD1 (5 bases). V gave up 5 bases and J gave up 0 bases, with 13 bases separating them. CDR3 length equals 15 residues. Germline CDR1 MDHEN, CDR2 SYDVKM. The DNA of the CDR3 is TGTGCCAGCAGTACAAACAGGATAATGAACACTGAAGCTTTCTTT. Translation: CASSTNRIMNTEAFF.

For this clonotype: A read error may account for a junction end that differs from germline. The chain links TRBV28 to TRBJ1-5, with no clear D. Germline loops: CDR1 MDHEN, CDR2 SYDVKM. CDR3 length: 14 residues. The CDR3 sequence: CASSRRRIDQAQHF. CDR3 coding DNA: TGTGCCAGCAGTCGCCGACGTATCGATCAGGCCCAGCATTTT.

In the case of this clonotype: Compared with germline, one end of the junction differs, possibly owing to a read error. The V and J genes are TRBV28 and TRBJ2-1, with a tentative D call TRBD1 (6 bases). This CDR3 is built from 15 residues. Per germline, CDR1 MDHEN and CDR2 SYDVKM. The CDR3 reads CASSSSRGSYNEQFF. The CDR3, as DNA: TGTGCCAGCAGTTCGAGCAGGGGCTCCTACAATGAGCAGTTTTTC.

Points on this clonotype: A read error may explain this, as a much larger clone is one base away. V gene TRBV10-3 combines with J gene TRBJ2-7; TRBD1 matches 12 bases. There are 15 residues in the CDR3. Germline CDR1 reads ENHRY; CDR2 reads SYGVKD. This CDR3 is CVISAGDRGLHEQYF. Written as DNA, the CDR3 is TGTGTCATCAGTGCGGGGGACAGGGGGCTCCACGAGCAGTACTTC.

Worth noting for this clonotype: Sequence at one end of the junction differs from germline and may be a read error. This chain links TRBV11-2 with TRBJ1-6; no firm D call. The CDR3 consists of 13 residues. The V gene's germline CDR1 is SGHAT and CDR2 FQNNGV. CDR3 residues: CVSSLDLGSLLHF. The CDR3 region has the DNA TGTGTCAGCAGCTTAGATCTGGGTTCACTCCTCCATTTT.